Below are 21 T cell receptor beta chains sequenced from a single sample in a study of response to subunit inactivated influenza vaccine (dated by TCRdb to the late 2010s). Receptor libraries were prepared by RT-PCR. TCRdb names Illumina HiSeq 2500 as the instrument used. TCRdb itself trimmed the public reads at Q25 with fastp, ran MiXCR and retained productive beta chains. Rows are unified per CDR3 protein, each entry keeping the most common DNA and genes. This sample has 650,000 to 800,000 distinct CDR3 sequences in its table, and less than 20% of those were observed once. Approximately 11% of the sample is held by the ten biggest clonotypes. Sequences were derived from PBMCs from blood, sampled approximately 5 days after vaccination. All receptors derive from a man in his fifties or sixties who received an inactivated influenza vaccine. Donor details come from another sample of the same person, matched by shared clones.

As for this clonotype: It is likely a read error, because the conserved phenylalanine at the end of the CDR3 is missing. The chain is built from TRBV28 and TRBJ2-3; the D gene is possibly TRBD2 (6 bases). V lost 6 bases, J lost 1 base, and 14 bases lay in between. Germline assignment: CDR1 MDHEN and CDR2 SYDVKM. The CDR3 has 15 residues. The CDR3 nucleotides read TGTGCCAGCAGAGGTGGAGGGTTGGGCACAGATACGCAGTATCTT. Amino acid sequence: CASRGGGLGTDTQYL.

This clonotype has at least ten counts. V and J are TRBV5-1 and TRBJ2-7; D may be TRBD2 (5 bases). From germline, CDR1 is SGHRS and CDR2 YFSETQ. This CDR3 comprises 16 residues. V lost 4 bases and J 7 bases, leaving 24 bases between the germline ends. This CDR3 reads CASSPTYEDLGREQYF. Here the CDR3 DNA reads TGCGCCAGCAGCCCTACCTACGAGGATTTAGGGAGAGAGCAGTACTTC.

This clonotype occurred many times. The chain joins TRBV24-1 to TRBJ2-1, with 8 bases fitting TRBD2. Germline assignment: CDR1 KGHDR and CDR2 SFDVKD. Trimming cost V 1 base and J 8 bases; bases outside gene matches: 3. CDR3 length: 14 residues. CDR3 sequence (DNA): TGTGCCACCAGTGATTTCGGGGGGGACGATGAGCAGTTCTTC. As protein: CATSDFGGDDEQFF.

This sequence joins TRBV3-1 and TRBJ1-2; D unclear. The CDR3 sequence is 12 residues long. The V end was cut by 4 bases, the J end by 10 bases, with 13 bases between. Germline V gene lookup returns CDR1 LGHDT and CDR2 YNNKEL (reference sequence). The CDR3 sequence is CASSLRAGNYTF. CDR3 in DNA: TGTGCCAGCAGCCTCCGGGCTGGGAACTACACCTTC.

This clonotype was seen a handful of times. The chain has TRBV15 and TRBJ2-2; D unresolved. Germline CDR1 and CDR2: LNHNV and YYDKDF (reference sequence). The CDR3 is made up of 14 amino acids. V gave up 0 bases and J gave up 4 bases, with 6 bases separating them. The CDR3 DNA reads TGTGCCACCAGCAGAGAAGGGTTCACCGGGGAGCTGTTTTTT. Translation: CATSREGFTGELFF.

Only a few counts were recorded for this clonotype. The chain links TRBV7-8 to TRBJ1-5; weak D call: TRBD1 (6 bases). The CDR3 totals 17 residues. Trimming stripped 1 base from V and 2 bases from J, with 15 bases between. Germline CDR1 SGHVS, CDR2 FQNEAQ. The CDR3 protein is CASSLVARGAGNQPQHF. The CDR3 DNA reads as TGTGCCAGCAGCTTAGTCGCTCGGGGGGCCGGCAATCAGCCCCAGCATTTT.

This clonotype was detected only a few times. This chain joins TRBV4-2 and TRBJ2-1; 8 bases are shared with TRBD1. Germline V gives CDR1 LGHNA, CDR2 YNFKEQ. The CDR3 is made up of 14 amino acids. V gave up 3 bases and J gave up 6 bases; unmatched junction bases: 4. The DNA of the CDR3 is TGTGCCAGCAGCCAGGACCAGGGGGCCAATGAGCAGTTCTTC. Translated, it gives CASSQDQGANEQFF.

This clonotype was observed a few times. The chain couples TRBV29-1 to TRBJ1-1; tentative D call: TRBD1 (6 bases). V dropped 0 bases and J dropped 5 bases, with 19 bases sitting between them. The CDR3 spans 16 residues. Germline CDR1 reads SQVTM; CDR2 reads ANQGSEA. The CDR3 spells CSVEDFRGLERTEAFF. CDR3 nucleotide sequence: TGCAGCGTTGAAGACTTTCGGGGGCTTGAGAGAACTGAAGCTTTCTTT.

The rearrangement links TRBV5-5 to TRBJ1-2; D is uncertain. This CDR3 comprises 12 residues. CDR1 and CDR2 (germline): SGHKS, YYEKEE (reference sequence). V was shortened by 6 bases and J by 2 bases, with 8 bases between the two germline ends. This CDR3 reads CASKTVNYGYTF. CDR3 coding DNA: TGTGCCAGCAAGACGGTGAACTATGGCTACACCTTC.

V is TRBV5-1 and J is TRBJ2-3; 7 positions match TRBD2. V lost 0 bases, J lost 2 bases, and 12 bases stayed unmatched. Germline-derived CDR1 and CDR2 are SGHRS and YFSETQ. This CDR3 has 18 amino acids. The CDR3 loop is CASSLGASGSSVTDTQYF. The CDR3 region has the DNA TGCGCCAGCAGCTTGGGGGCTAGCGGCTCCTCAGTCACAGATACGCAGTATTTT.

CDR3 region: CASEGLAASSYNEQFF. CDR3 coding DNA: TGTGCCAGCGAGGGACTAGCGGCAAGCTCCTACAATGAGCAGTTCTTC. V and J are TRBV2 and TRBJ2-1; 11 bases agree with TRBD2. Germline CDR1 reads SNHLY; CDR2 reads FYNNEI. J lost 0 bases, V lost 8 bases, and 6 bases had no gene match. The CDR3 has 16 amino acids.

This chain uses TRBV6-2 or TRBV6-3 with TRBJ2-1; TRBD2 is a possible D gene (5 bases). CDR3 length: 14 residues. V was cut by 11 bases and J by 4 bases, with 18 bases left in between. CDR1 and CDR2 (germline): MNHEY, SVGEGT. The CDR3 here is CAPQPSGCYNEQFF. CDR3 DNA: TGTGCCCCTCAGCCAAGCGGCTGTTACAATGAGCAGTTCTTC.

V usage is TRBV11-2 and J usage is TRBJ2-7, with 10 bases identical to TRBD2. CDR3 size: 18 residues. The ends lost 1 base at V and 4 bases at J; junction bases unmatched: 13. Per the germline V gene, CDR1 is SGHAT and CDR2 is FQNNGV. In DNA, the CDR3 is TGTGCCAGCAGCTTAGTGAGCGGGAGGGCCGGGATAGCGTACGAGCAGTACTTC. It specifies CASSLVSGRAGIAYEQYF. The entire variable domain, with the rest obtained from reference TRBV11-2 and TRBJ2-7, is as follows: EAGVAQSPRYKIIEKRQSVAFWCNPISGHATLYWYQQILGQGPKLLIQFQNNGVVDDSQLPKDRFSAERLKGVDSTLKIQPAKLEDSAVYLCASSLVSGRAGIAYEQYFGPGTRLTVT.

The table lists this clonotype with many counts. The chain employs TRBV12-3 or TRBV12-4 and TRBJ2-3; 9 nucleotides agree with TRBD1. The CDR3 is made up of 15 amino acids. Trimming removed 5 bases from V and 11 bases from J; junction bases left unmatched: 14. CDR3 region: CASSRKGQGQVGQYF. CDR3 in DNA: TGTGCCAGCAGTCGCAAGGGACAGGGCCAGGTCGGGCAGTATTTT.

This clonotype was counted a few times. This chain uses TRBV4-3 with TRBJ2-1, with D tentatively TRBD1 or TRBD2 (5 bases each). The germline CDR1 and CDR2 sequences are LGHNA and YSLEER. V was pared by 3 bases and J by 1 base, with 19 bases between. The CDR3 sequence is 18 residues long. The CDR3 DNA follows: TGCGCCAGCAGCCATCTAGACGGGGCAGGGTCATCCTACAATGAGCAGTTCTTC. Translated: CASSHLDGAGSSYNEQFF.

This clonotype came up many times. V and J are TRBV20-1 and TRBJ2-3; D gene uncertain. The CDR3 is made up of 13 amino acids. Germline lookup yields CDR1 DFQATT and CDR2 SNEGSKA (reference sequence). Trimming shortened V by 3 bases and J by 6 bases, and 13 bases separated the two germline ends. The CDR3 region has the DNA TGCAGTGCTAGGTTACTCGGGCCGGATACGCAGTATTTT. Its translation is CSARLLGPDTQYF.

The chain is built from TRBV6-1 and TRBJ2-7; 13 bases are a match to TRBD2. V was pared by 10 bases and J by 4 bases, with 7 bases of the junction left unmatched. Germline CDR1 reads MNHNS; CDR2 reads SASEGT. The CDR3 extends over 14 amino acids. Here the CDR3 DNA reads TGTGCCACCCGGACTAGCGGGAGTAGTTACGAGCAGTACTTC. Amino acid sequence: CATRTSGSSYEQYF.

V gene TRBV29-1 combines with J gene TRBJ2-3; D is possibly TRBD2 (5 bases). The CDR3 runs to 15 residues. CDR1 is SQVTM and CDR2 is ANQGSEA in the germline V gene. Trimming shortened V by 3 bases and J by 8 bases, and 21 bases separated the two germline ends. In DNA form, the CDR3 reads TGCAGCGTTGATTCCTCTAGTGTCGCGGGCGGTACGCAGTATTTT. Translated: CSVDSSSVAGGTQYF.

The V and J genes are TRBV29-1 and TRBJ2-3; 12 positions match TRBD2. This CDR3 contains 15 residues. V gave up 7 bases and J gave up 2 bases; unmatched junction bases: 7. The germline V gene encodes CDR1 SQVTM and CDR2 ANQGSEA. The CDR3 loop is CSGWTSGISTDTQYF. Here the CDR3 DNA reads TGCAGCGGCTGGACTAGCGGGATCTCCACAGATACGCAGTATTTT.

The chain recombines TRBV5-1 with TRBJ2-1; 7 bases fit TRBD1. The CDR3 totals 15 residues. CDR1 is SGHRS, CDR2 YFSETQ, per germline. V was clipped by 4 bases and J by 2 bases; unmatched bases: 6. The CDR3 is CASSTGQVTYNEQFF. DNA for the CDR3: TGCGCCAGCAGCACAGGACAGGTAACCTACAATGAGCAGTTCTTC.

V usage is TRBV5-1 and J usage is TRBJ2-1, with 8 positions matching TRBD1. The CDR3 has 14 residues. Germline assignment: CDR1 SGHRS and CDR2 YFSETQ. With 2 bases clipped from V and 9 bases from J, the junction kept 7 bases outside the gene matches. CDR3 DNA sequence: TGCGCCAGCAGCTTAGGGCCAGGGGGCGGTGAGCAGTTCTTC. It is translated as CASSLGPGGGEQFF.